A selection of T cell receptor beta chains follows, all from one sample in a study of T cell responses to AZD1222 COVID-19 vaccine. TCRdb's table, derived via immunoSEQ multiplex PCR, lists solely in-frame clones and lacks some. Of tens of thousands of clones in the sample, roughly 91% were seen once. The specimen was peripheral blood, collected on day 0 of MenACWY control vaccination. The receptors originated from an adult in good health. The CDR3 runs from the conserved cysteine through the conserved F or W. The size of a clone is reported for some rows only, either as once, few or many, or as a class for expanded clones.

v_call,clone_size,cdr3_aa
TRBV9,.,CASSEKTGPGANVLTF
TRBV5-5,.,CASSRQALTYNSPLHF
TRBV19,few,CASSIPTITPSGYTF
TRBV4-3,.,CASSQEPTSGEGETQYF
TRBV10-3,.,CAIRTAGDNSPLHF
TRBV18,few,CASCRTPAGGADTQYF
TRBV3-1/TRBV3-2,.,CASSFSRRGLTTNEKLFF
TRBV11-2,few,CASGGTAPPYEQYF
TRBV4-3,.,CASSQVFGTDTQYF
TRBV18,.,CASSPPGYNEQFF
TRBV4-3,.,CASSQEGTAAYGYTF
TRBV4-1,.,CASSQVETGANQPQHF
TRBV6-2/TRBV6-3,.,CASSYKDREKLFF
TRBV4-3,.,CASSQGRGYTGELFF
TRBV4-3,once,CASSRGSSTNEKLFF
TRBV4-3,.,CASSQGTKERTQYF
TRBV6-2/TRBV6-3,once,CASSLQGEVGLYTF
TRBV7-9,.,CASSSPPGGAVYEQYF
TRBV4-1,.,CASSLSHSGDTQYF
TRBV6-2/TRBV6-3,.,CASSLHTSGGLTQYF
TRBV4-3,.,CASSQDPGAAYNEQFF
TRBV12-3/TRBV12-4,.,CASSSGTLATIYF
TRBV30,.,CAWSTAGELFF
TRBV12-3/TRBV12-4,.,CASRGQGAGGYTF
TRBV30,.,CAWTPDSGGNTIYF